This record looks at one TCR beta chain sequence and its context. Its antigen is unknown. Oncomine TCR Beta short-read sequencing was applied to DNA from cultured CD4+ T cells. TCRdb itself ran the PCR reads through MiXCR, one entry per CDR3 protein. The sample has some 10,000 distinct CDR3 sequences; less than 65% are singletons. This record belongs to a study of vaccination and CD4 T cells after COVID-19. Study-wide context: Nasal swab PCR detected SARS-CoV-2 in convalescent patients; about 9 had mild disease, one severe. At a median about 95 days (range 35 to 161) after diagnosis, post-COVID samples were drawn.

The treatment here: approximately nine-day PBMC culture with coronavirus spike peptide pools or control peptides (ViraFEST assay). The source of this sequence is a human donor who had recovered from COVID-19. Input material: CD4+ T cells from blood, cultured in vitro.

The CDR3 protein is CASRHNTEAFF. The CDR3 DNA reads TGTGCCAGCAGGCATAACACTGAAGCTTTCTTT. The V call is TRBV6-1, the J call TRBJ1-1; D call uncertain. Germline-derived CDR1 and CDR2 are MNHNS and SASEGT. V was cut by 6 bases and J by 2 bases, with 4 bases left in between. There are 11 residues in the CDR3.